These T cell receptor beta chains were read from a single sample in a study of regulatory T cells in long-lasting Graves disease. TCRdb re-called the multiplex PCR reads through MiXCR, storing one row per CDR3 protein. Among roughly 250,000 distinct CDR3 sequences listed, about 17% were seen once. In addition, the sample was reused for a study of T cells in Graves' hyperthyroidism and ophthalmopathy.

Material: peripheral blood mononuclear cells (PBMCs), obtained at new diagnosis, from a patient treated with antithyroid drugs. The receptors derive from a young woman with Graves disease. CDR3s include the opening cysteine and the closing phenylalanine or tryptophan. A D gene is named only where the DNA matches it firmly. A row's size may be missing; if present it is once, few, many or a size class.

many	TRBV20-1	TRBJ1-1	TRBD1	CSAREPDRGVGEAFF	TGCAGTGCTAGAGAACCTGACAGGGGTGTTGGTGAAGCTTTCTTT
NA	TRBV7-6	TRBJ2-2	NA	CASSLERDTGELFF	TGTGCCAGCAGCTTAGAGCGAGACACCGGGGAGCTGTTTTTT
NA	TRBV7-9	TRBJ2-1	NA	CASSLTPLDPYEQFF	TGTGCCAGCAGCTTAACGCCCCTAGACCCCTATGAGCAGTTCTTC
many	TRBV6-1	TRBJ1-5	TRBD1	CASSLRGTAQNQPQHF	TGTGCCAGCAGTCTCCGTGGGACAGCCCAGAATCAGCCCCAGCATTTT
NA	TRBV6-1	TRBJ2-7	TRBD2	CASSSPSGSVHEQYF	TGTGCCAGCAGCTCCCCTAGCGGGAGCGTCCACGAGCAGTACTTC
many	TRBV3-1	TRBJ1-4	NA	CASSQDRWGANEKLFF	TGTGCCAGCAGCCAAGATAGGTGGGGGGCTAATGAAAAACTGTTTTTT
many	TRBV6-1	TRBJ1-2	NA	CASGQGRGYTF	TGTGCCAGCGGTCAGGGTCGGGGCTACACCTTC
many	TRBV6-5	TRBJ1-5	TRBD1	CASSYRIVGTALGDQPQHF	TGTGCCAGCAGTTACAGAATAGTGGGGACAGCACTCGGGGATCAGCCCCAGCATTTT
many	TRBV5-6	TRBJ2-7	NA	CASSLQSSYEQYF	TGTGCCAGCAGCTTACAAAGCTCCTACGAGCAGTACTTC
many	TRBV20-1	TRBJ2-5	NA	CSATGLETQYF	TGCAGTGCTACCGGTTTAGAGACCCAGTACTTC
many	TRBV5-1	TRBJ2-3	NA	CASSLEVQAGTDTQYF	TGCGCCAGCAGCTTGGAGGTCCAGGCGGGCACAGATACGCAGTATTTT
many	TRBV9	TRBJ1-1	TRBD1	CASSATGANTEAFF	TGTGCCAGCAGCGCGACAGGGGCGAACACTGAAGCTTTCTTT
NA	TRBV24-1	TRBJ1-5	NA	CATSDSGSTDTQHF	TGTGCCACCAGTGATTCGGGTAGCACAGATACGCAGCATTTT
many	TRBV9	TRBJ1-1	TRBD1	CASSGGQGLTEAFF	TGTGCCAGCAGCGGGGGACAGGGTTTGACTGAAGCTTTCTTT
many	TRBV3-1	TRBJ2-5	NA	CASSQGGEETQYF	TGTGCCAGCAGCCAAGGGGGGGAAGAGACCCAGTACTTC
many	TRBV27	TRBJ2-1	NA	CASSGTGHEQFF	TGTGCCAGCTCCGGGACGGGACATGAGCAGTTCTTC
NA	TRBV4-2	TRBJ2-5	NA	CASSPQSAKRVETQYF	TGTGCCAGCAGCCCCCAATCGGCTAAGCGGGTCGAGACCCAGTACTTC
few	TRBV4-1	TRBJ2-5	NA	CASSQEWSQETQYF	TGCGCCAGCAGCCAAGAATGGTCCCAAGAGACCCAGTACTTC
many	TRBV6-1	TRBJ2-3	TRBD2	CASSEARGTDTQYF	TGTGCCAGCAGTGAAGCGCGGGGGACAGATACGCAGTATTTT
many	TRBV7-8	TRBJ1-2	TRBD1	CASSLSGTDSLYGYTF	TGTGCCAGCAGCCTATCCGGGACAGACAGCCTCTATGGCTACACCTTC
few	TRBV19	TRBJ1-5	NA	CASREDRLTGQPQHF	TGTGCCAGTAGGGAAGACAGGTTGACAGGACAGCCCCAGCATTTT
few	TRBV3-1	TRBJ2-5	NA	CASGQDVGGAQETQYF	TGTGCCAGCGGCCAAGATGTAGGGGGGGCCCAAGAGACCCAGTACTTC
NA	TRBV10-3	TRBJ2-1	NA	CAIRGTRPGGNEQFF	TGTGCCATCAGGGGGACAAGGCCCGGAGGTAATGAGCAGTTCTTC
NA	TRBV7-2	TRBJ1-6	TRBD1	CASSLDSGQGNSPLHF	TGTGCCAGCAGCTTAGATTCGGGACAGGGTAATTCACCCCTCCACTTT
NA	TRBV6-5	TRBJ1-5	NA	CASSYRTDSNQPQHF	TGTGCCAGCAGTTACCGGACGGATAGCAATCAGCCCCAGCATTTT
NA	TRBV9	TRBJ2-3	NA	CASSDHPDTQYF	TGTGCCAGCAGCGACCACCCCGATACGCAGTATTTT
few	TRBV19	TRBJ2-5	NA	CASSRGGLKETQYF	TGTGCCAGTAGTAGGGGGGGGCTCAAAGAGACCCAGTACTTC
many	TRBV6-2/TRBV6-3	TRBJ2-1	TRBD1	CASSYSAGGRYNEQFF	TGTGCCAGCAGTTACTCGGCAGGGGGCAGGTACAATGAGCAGTTCTTC
many	TRBV7-3	TRBJ2-1	TRBD1	CASSLNRGQPLSYNEQFF	TGTGCCAGCAGCTTAAACAGGGGGCAACCCTTGTCCTACAATGAGCAGTTCTTC
NA	TRBV11-2	TRBJ2-2	NA	CATSRRGSNTGELFF	TGTGCCACCTCCCGCCGGGGCTCGAACACCGGGGAGCTGTTTTTT
NA	TRBV20-1	TRBJ1-2	NA	CSAGTPNYGYTF	TGCAGTGCCGGGACTCCGAACTATGGCTACACCTTC
many	TRBV5-4	TRBJ1-4	NA	CASSSEPTNEKLFF	TGTGCCAGCAGCTCAGAACCAACTAATGAAAAACTGTTTTTT
many	TRBV20-1	TRBJ1-1	NA	CSARDEMTFF	TGCAGTGCTAGAGACGAAATGACTTTCTTT
many	TRBV2	TRBJ1-5	NA	CASSDLGLSNQPQHF	TGTGCCAGCAGTGATTTAGGGCTGAGCAATCAGCCCCAGCATTTT
many	TRBV7-2	TRBJ2-1	NA	CASSLVRRDNEQFF	TGTGCCAGCAGCTTAGTACGGAGAGACAATGAGCAGTTCTTC
many	TRBV6-1	TRBJ1-1	TRBD1	CASSETGLNTEAFF	TGCGCCAGCAGTGAGACAGGGCTGAACACTGAAGCTTTCTTT
many	TRBV29-1	TRBJ2-1	NA	CSVARGIYNEQFF	TGCAGCGTTGCTAGGGGCATCTACAATGAGCAGTTCTTC
many	TRBV3-1	TRBJ1-1	NA	CASSQSMDTEAFF	TGTGCCAGCAGCCAAAGCATGGACACTGAAGCTTTCTTT
many	TRBV5-1	TRBJ2-4	TRBD2	CASSFGAGSQNIQYF	TGCGCCAGCAGCTTTGGAGCGGGGTCACAAAACATTCAGTACTTC
many	TRBV20-1	TRBJ2-3	TRBD2	CSAMEFAGETADTQYF	TGCAGTGCTATGGAATTTGCGGGGGAGACGGCAGATACGCAGTATTTT
many	TRBV27	TRBJ2-7	NA	CASSYGGGSYEQYF	TGTGCCAGCAGTTACGGGGGCGGTTCCTACGAGCAGTACTTC
many	TRBV11-3	TRBJ1-1	NA	CASSAPNPNGGREVKSRAFF	TGTGCCAGCAGCGCCCCTAACCCGAACGGCGGCAGGGAAGTTAAGTCAAGAGCTTTCTTT
many	TRBV19	TRBJ1-1	NA	CASSILDGRTEAFF	TGTGCCAGTAGTATATTGGACGGGAGGACTGAAGCTTTCTTT
many	TRBV5-5	TRBJ2-6	TRBD2	CASSPGRGSGANVLTF	TGTGCCAGCAGCCCGGGGAGGGGATCTGGGGCCAACGTCCTGACTTTC
few	TRBV6-1	TRBJ2-3	TRBD2	CASKLRTSGGPRDTQYF	TGTGCCAGCAAATTAAGGACTAGCGGGGGGCCCAGGGATACGCAGTATTTT
many	TRBV20-1	TRBJ1-5	TRBD1	CSARADRVQHF	TGCAGTGCTAGAGCCGACAGGGTCCAGCATTTT
few	TRBV18	TRBJ2-7	NA	CASSPLGRGSSYEQYF	TGTGCCAGCTCACCCCTCGGAAGGGGTTCCTCCTACGAGCAGTACTTC
many	TRBV20-1	TRBJ2-7	TRBD2	CSARRNGGAGTYEQYF	TGCAGTGCTAGGCGAAACGGGGGGGCCGGGACCTACGAGCAGTACTTC
many	TRBV10-2	TRBJ1-1	TRBD1	CASKQGVGATEAFF	TGCGCCAGCAAGCAGGGGGTCGGGGCCACTGAAGCTTTCTTT
many	TRBV3-1	TRBJ1-2	NA	CASRQARFRVGTNYGYTF	TGTGCCAGCAGACAAGCCAGGTTTCGTGTGGGGACTAACTATGGCTACACCTTC
many	TRBV6-1	TRBJ1-2	NA	CASSEGGQGGYTF	TGTGCCAGCAGTGAAGGGGGACAAGGAGGCTACACCTTC
NA	TRBV11-2	TRBJ2-7	NA	CASSLDLESSYEQYF	TGTGCCAGCAGCTTAGATCTGGAAAGCTCCTACGAGCAGTACTTC
many	TRBV4-2	TRBJ2-1	NA	CASSQPSYEQFF	TGTGCCAGCAGCCAACCCTCCTATGAGCAGTTCTTC
many	TRBV7-3	TRBJ2-1	NA	CASSLGQVGSYNEQFF	TGTGCCAGCAGCTTAGGGCAGGTAGGGTCCTACAATGAGCAGTTCTTC
many	TRBV12-3/TRBV12-4	TRBJ1-1	NA	CASSLGQPYGTEAFF	TGTGCCAGCAGTTTAGGACAGCCCTATGGGACTGAAGCTTTCTTT
many	TRBV27	TRBJ2-1	NA	CASSLTTDTYNEQFF	TGTGCCAGCAGTTTGACGACAGACACCTACAATGAGCAGTTCTTC
many	TRBV4-2	TRBJ1-2	NA	CASSPLGSRRDYGYTF	TGTGCCAGCAGCCCATTGGGCTCCAGGCGGGACTATGGCTACACCTTC